Sequencing of this T cell receptor (beta chain) was carried out in a study of blood T cell repertoires in COVID-19. The overall study: Samples taken during acute and convalescent COVID-19 were collected in the United States, Italy and Spain. PBMCs, B-cell-depleted T cells, or T cells provided the cDNA or gDNA that made up the material.

How the authors handled the data: Estimates of nucleated cell counts were drawn from the amplification of reference gene primers. Data came from immunoSEQ multiplex PCR; TCRdb stores just in-frame clones and leaves some out. V, J and clone size reflect that table, while D and trimming were determined from the DNA. The table shows roughly 100,000 clones, with roughly 92% occurring only once. Germline CDR1 reads MDHEN; CDR2 reads SYDVKM. There are 14 residues in the CDR3. Trimming left V 3 bases short and J 3 bases short, with 8 bases between. The chain is built from TRBV28 and TRBJ1-4; TRBD1 might be the D (5 bases). This clonotype originated in a man aged 50-59 years with active COVID-19. The sample was peripheral blood. As DNA, the CDR3 is TGTGCCAGCAGTTTCGGGGGAGCTAATGAAAAACTGTTTTTT. Translating it yields CASSFGGANEKLFF.